The 25 T cell receptor beta chains given below trace back to one sample, sequenced in a study of blood T cell repertoires in COVID-19. TCRdb keeps only in-frame clones here, not all; method: immunoSEQ multiplex PCR. The profile shows a few hundred thousand clones, about nine tenths of them singletons. The sequenced sample consisted of PBMCs or T cells enriched from blood (not recorded which). All receptors come from a woman in her thirties who had been exposed to COVID-19.

V and J are TRBV19 and TRBJ2-7; D might be TRBD2 (6 bases). The germline V and J ends were trimmed by 3 bases and 5 bases, with 14 bases remaining between them. Germline loops: CDR1 LNHDA, CDR2 SQIVND (reference sequence). The CDR3 contains 14 residues. The CDR3 coding sequence is TGTGCCAGTAGTATCGGTCTAGCGAACGACGAGCAGTACTTC. Its translation: CASSIGLANDEQYF.

This clone is a singleton in its sample. The J gene is TRBJ2-5, the V gene TRBV5-8, with 7 nucleotides matching TRBD2. The CDR3 spans 16 residues. Germline CDR1 SGHTS, CDR2 YDEGEE. V was pared by 1 base and J by 4 bases, with 10 bases of the junction left unmatched. The CDR3 protein is CASSLYGGGPLETQYF. The CDR3 bases are TGTGCCAGCAGCTTGTATGGGGGAGGGCCCCTAGAGACCCAGTACTTC.

Concerning this clone: An end of the junction differs from the germline gene, which may be a read error. This chain links TRBV6-1 with TRBJ2-7; unclear D gene. This CDR3 is built from 13 residues. The germline V gene has CDR1 MNHNS and CDR2 SASEGT. The CDR3 DNA is TGTGCCAGCAGTGAAGCGAACCCAGCGACCAGAATTTTC. Translation gives CASSEANPATRIF.

V gene TRBV9 combines with J gene TRBJ2-7, with 9 nucleotides matching TRBD2. Trimming at V came to 3 bases and at J to 5 bases, leaving 12 bases not matched to a gene. Per germline, CDR1 SGDLS and CDR2 YYNGEE. The CDR3 totals 16 residues. The CDR3 nucleotides are TGTGCCAGCAGCGGCGAAACGAGACTAGCGGTCAACGAGCAGTACTTC. It translates to CASSGETRLAVNEQYF.

V and J are TRBV11-2 and TRBJ1-1; tentatively, D is TRBD1 (5 bases). The ends were cut back, 6 bases at V and 1 base at J, with 9 bases in the middle. Germline V lookup: CDR1 SGHAT, CDR2 FQNNGV. CDR3 size: 13 residues. The CDR3, as DNA: TGTGCCAGCAGATGGGGGGGGAACACTGAAGCTTTCTTT. This translates into CASRWGGNTEAFF.

This chain links TRBV10-3 with TRBJ1-5, with D hard to call. Germline V lookup: CDR1 ENHRY, CDR2 SYGVKD. V lost 3 bases, J lost 4 bases, and 7 bases lay in between. The CDR3 consists of 13 residues. For the CDR3, the DNA is TGTGCCATCAGTGACCCGGGAAATCAGCCCCAGCATTTT. It specifies CAISDPGNQPQHF.

In its sample, this clone was seen once. The V call is TRBV10-1, the J call TRBJ2-5, with D perhaps TRBD2 (6 bases). The ends were cut back, 8 bases at V and 4 bases at J, with 17 bases in the middle. From germline, CDR1 is WNHNN and CDR2 SYGVQD (reference sequence). The CDR3 consists of 14 residues. The CDR3 sequence: CASASGDGRETQYF. CDR3 nucleotides: TGCGCCAGCGCCTCGGGGGACGGGAGAGAGACCCAGTACTTC.

The chain couples TRBV30 to TRBJ2-2, with D maybe TRBD1 (7 bases). This CDR3 has 14 residues. V was clipped by 7 bases and J by 2 bases, with 14 bases between them. The V gene's germline CDR1 is GTSNPN and CDR2 SVGIG (reference sequence). The CDR3 sequence is CAFTEGANTGELFF. The DNA for the CDR3 is TGTGCCTTTACGGAGGGGGCAAACACCGGGGAGCTGTTTTTT.

The rearrangement uses TRBV3-1 (or the pseudogene TRBV3-2) and TRBJ2-2; 9 bases map to TRBD2. The CDR3 extends over 14 amino acids. Unmatched junction bases numbered 1, after V lost 4 bases and J lost 4 bases. In germline, CDR1 is LGHDT, CDR2 YNNKEL (reference sequence). CDR3 in DNA: TGTGCCAGCAGCCGACTAGCGGCCACCGGGGAGCTGTTTTTT. Its translation: CASSRLAATGELFF.

The V call is TRBV2, the J call TRBJ1-1; weak D call: TRBD1 (6 bases). CDR1 SNHLY and CDR2 FYNNEI come from the germline V gene. The CDR3 has 11 amino acids. V was trimmed by 8 bases and J by 7 bases, leaving 11 bases between them. The CDR3 region is CASRGQIEAFF. In DNA form, the CDR3 reads TGTGCCAGCCGAGGACAGATTGAAGCTTTCTTT.

This chain connects TRBV7-8 to TRBJ2-3, with TRBD2 matching over 14 bases. Germline V gives CDR1 SGHVS, CDR2 FQNEAQ. The CDR3 consists of 16 residues. V dropped 2 bases and J dropped 7; count of bases not matched to a gene: 5. CDR3 protein: CASSLSRTSGRNTQYF. CDR3 bases: TGTGCCAGCAGCTTATCAAGGACTAGCGGGAGGAATACGCAGTATTTT.

This clone was picked up one time. The chain combines TRBV9 with TRBJ1-1, with 7 positions matching TRBD1. Trimming cost V 4 bases and J 2 bases; bases outside gene matches: 2. Per the germline V gene, CDR1 is SGDLS and CDR2 is YYNGEE. This CDR3 comprises 13 residues. CDR3: CASSQGGNTEAFF. For the CDR3, the DNA is TGTGCCAGCAGCCAGGGGGGTAACACTGAAGCTTTCTTT.

This chain connects TRBV30 to TRBJ1-4, with 7 bases matching TRBD1. V was pared by 0 bases and J by 3 bases, with 4 bases of the junction left unmatched. CDR3 length: 15 residues. Germline-derived CDR1 and CDR2 are GTSNPN and SVGIG (reference sequence). For the CDR3, the DNA is TGTGCCTGGAGTGTAGGCGGGACAGCTAATGAAAAACTGTTTTTT. It specifies CAWSVGGTANEKLFF. The full variable domain, in which reference TRBV30 and TRBJ1-4 provide the parts outside the CDR3, is SQTIHQWPATLVQPVGSPLSLECTVEGTSNPNLYWYRQAAGRGLQLLFYSVGIGQISSEVPQNLSASRPQDRQFILSSKKLLLSDSGFYLCAWSVGGTANEKLFFGSGTQLSVL.

The rearrangement links TRBV5-1 to TRBJ2-7, with 9 bases aligning to TRBD1. Germline values: CDR1 SGHRS, CDR2 YFSETQ. V shed 4 bases, J shed 3 bases, and the junction held 11 bases outside the gene matches. There are 16 residues in the CDR3. DNA of the CDR3: TGCGCCAGCAGCGAAGGGCCCGGGACAGGGATCTACGAGCAGTACTTC. It codes for CASSEGPGTGIYEQYF.

This chain links TRBV28 with TRBJ1-1, with a weak D call TRBD1 (6 bases). Germline V gene sequence: CDR1 MDHEN, CDR2 SYDVKM. V lost 10 bases, J lost 0 bases, and 12 bases lay in between. The CDR3 loop spans 13 amino acids. CDR3 sequence (DNA): TGTGCCACCCGACAGGACCTGAACACTGAAGCTTTCTTT. Translation: CATRQDLNTEAFF.

The chain couples TRBV7-2 to TRBJ1-5, with a tentative D call TRBD1 (6 bases). With 2 bases removed from V and 3 bases from J, the gap between germline ends came to 11 bases. The CDR3 has 15 residues. Germline-derived CDR1 and CDR2 are SGHTA and FQGNSA. For the CDR3, the DNA is TGTGCCAGCAGCTTACGCAGGGGAGTCAATCAGCCCCAGCATTTT. It encodes CASSLRRGVNQPQHF.

This clone was counted a few times. The junction departs from the called germline gene at one end, perhaps through a read error. The chain combines TRBV4-2 with TRBJ2-1; D not certain. The CDR3 extends over 14 amino acids. Looked up from germline, CDR1 is LGHNA and CDR2 is YNFKEQ. This chain's CDR3 is CASSQDGPYDEQFF. Here the CDR3 DNA reads TGTGCCAGCAGCCAAGATGGTCCCTACGATGAGCAGTTCTTC.

The CDR3 nucleotides read TGTGCCAGCAGTTTTCGAGAGTACGAGCAGTACTTC. It translates to CASSFREYEQYF. The V gene is TRBV28, the J gene TRBJ2-7; no firm D call. Germline loops: CDR1 MDHEN, CDR2 SYDVKM. The CDR3 length is 12 residues. Trimming removed 3 bases at V and 4 bases at J, with 7 bases between.

The V and J genes are TRBV5-4 and TRBJ1-2; 9 bases are a match to TRBD1. The V gene end was trimmed by 2 bases and the J gene end by 8 bases; junction bases not matched to a gene: 7. Germline V gene lookup returns CDR1 SGHNT and CDR2 YYREEE (reference sequence). The CDR3 is 14 residues long. CDR3 loop: CASSFRQGGGGYTF. The CDR3 bases are TGTGCCAGCAGCTTCCGACAGGGGGGAGGAGGCTACACCTTC.

This rearrangement joins TRBV28 to TRBJ1-2; no clear D gene. V lost 3 bases to trimming and J lost 7 bases, with 6 bases between them. CDR3 size: 11 residues. Germline CDR1 is MDHEN and CDR2 is SYDVKM. CDR3 coding DNA: TGTGCCAGCAGTTTTAGTACTGGCTACACCTTC. Protein sequence: CASSFSTGYTF.

J is TRBJ2-7 and V is TRBV2, with TRBD1 as a possible D gene (6 bases). Germline V lookup: CDR1 SNHLY, CDR2 FYNNEI. V dropped 7 bases and J dropped 4 bases, with 17 bases sitting between them. There are 14 residues in the CDR3. CDR3: CASTGQGREYEQYF. DNA for the CDR3: TGTGCCAGCACCGGTCAGGGGCGCGAGTACGAGCAGTACTTC.

V is TRBV11-1 and J is TRBJ2-5; perhaps TRBD2 as D (6 bases). V dropped 8 bases and J dropped 2 bases, with 12 bases sitting between them. There are 13 residues in the CDR3. The germline V gene encodes CDR1 SGHAT and CDR2 FQDESV (reference sequence). CDR3 sequence reads: CASGGGGQETQYF. The CDR3 DNA reads TGTGCCAGCGGGGGTGGAGGGCAAGAGACCCAGTACTTC.

The chain links TRBV28 to TRBJ1-4; D gene ambiguous. V was trimmed by 4 bases and J by 7 bases, leaving 22 bases between them. The germline V gene has CDR1 MDHEN and CDR2 SYDVKM. The CDR3 loop spans 17 amino acids. This CDR3 reads CASSSPLGLGSGEKLFF. In DNA form, the CDR3 reads TGTGCCAGCAGTTCCCCCCTAGGTTTAGGGAGCGGTGAAAAACTGTTTTTT. The whole variable domain, filled in from reference TRBV28 and TRBJ1-4, reads DVKVTQSSRYLVKRTGEKVFLECVQDMDHENMFWYRQDPGLGLRLIYFSYDVKMKEKGDIPEGYSVSREKKERFSLILESASTNQTSMYLCASSSPLGLGSGEKLFFGSGTQLSVL.

This rearrangement joins TRBV28 to TRBJ2-7, with 10 nucleotides matching TRBD2. The germline CDR1 and CDR2 sequences are MDHEN and SYDVKM. The CDR3 spans 14 residues. V dropped 2 bases and J dropped 5; count of bases not matched to a gene: 3. CDR3 in amino acids: CASSLGGLAHEQYF. CDR3 coding DNA: TGTGCCAGCAGTTTAGGGGGACTAGCGCACGAGCAGTACTTC.

The chain carries TRBV24-1 and TRBJ2-1; TRBD2 aligns across 7 bases. The length of the CDR3 is 16 residues. CDR1 and CDR2 (germline): KGHDR, SFDVKD. Trimming took 2 bases from V and 6 from J; bases not matched to a gene: 9. In nucleotides, the CDR3 is TGTGCCACCAGTGATTGGGGGACTATCAGCCCCAATGAGCAGTTCTTC. Amino acids: CATSDWGTISPNEQFF.